This T cell receptor beta chain was found in a study of blood T cell repertoires in COVID-19. Study details: In each case, the material was cDNA or gDNA derived from T cells, B-cell-depleted T cells, or PBMCs.

V shed 2 bases and J 6 bases; nucleotides not matched to a gene: 0. This CDR3 comprises 13 residues. Germline loops: CDR1 MNHEY, CDR2 SVGAGI. Original handling: Nucleated cell number was recorded as an estimate derived from reference gene primer amplification. The data were produced by immunoSEQ multiplex PCR, yet TCRdb's version contains in-frame clones alone and is incomplete. That table supplies the V and J calls and clone size; D and trimming were determined from the DNA. The sample includes about 240,000 clones, about 86% seen only once; the top ten take under 6.5%. This rearrangement joins TRBV6-5 to TRBJ2-7, with 11 positions matching TRBD2. This TCR was sampled from a man between 60 and 70 years old with acute or convalescent COVID-19. The sequencing sample was made of peripheral blood. The CDR3 spells CASSYTSGSEQYF. The CDR3 DNA reads TGTGCCAGCAGTTACACTAGCGGGAGCGAGCAGTACTTC.